This entry lists 2 T cell receptor beta chains sequenced from one sample in a study of CD8 T cells in ankylosing spondylitis. MiXCR was run by TCRdb on the 5' RACE reads, yielding one entry per CDR3 protein. In the table there are roughly 68,000 distinct CDR3 sequences, approximately 6% of which are singletons. Sequenced material: synovial fluid, either unsorted or a sorted T cell fraction (not recorded which). All receptors derive from a male donor with ankylosing spondylitis.

The V and J genes are TRBV11-3 and TRBJ2-2; D is unclear. V was pared by 8 bases and J by 8 bases, with 12 bases between. This CDR3 is 12 amino acids long. Germline CDR1 is SGHNT and CDR2 is YENEEA. This chain's CDR3 is CASQRTSGELFF. Here the CDR3 DNA reads TGTGCCAGCCAGAGGACGTCTGGGGAGCTGTTTTTT.

This clonotype turned up a few times. The chain employs TRBV12-3 or TRBV12-4 and TRBJ1-5; D is undetermined. The CDR3 is 16 amino acids. The germline V and J ends were trimmed by 0 bases and 0 bases, with 9 bases remaining between them. CDR3 in DNA: TGTGCCAGCAGTTTAGCGGCCAAGGATAGCAATCAGCCCCAGCATTTT. Translation gives CASSLAAKDSNQPQHF.